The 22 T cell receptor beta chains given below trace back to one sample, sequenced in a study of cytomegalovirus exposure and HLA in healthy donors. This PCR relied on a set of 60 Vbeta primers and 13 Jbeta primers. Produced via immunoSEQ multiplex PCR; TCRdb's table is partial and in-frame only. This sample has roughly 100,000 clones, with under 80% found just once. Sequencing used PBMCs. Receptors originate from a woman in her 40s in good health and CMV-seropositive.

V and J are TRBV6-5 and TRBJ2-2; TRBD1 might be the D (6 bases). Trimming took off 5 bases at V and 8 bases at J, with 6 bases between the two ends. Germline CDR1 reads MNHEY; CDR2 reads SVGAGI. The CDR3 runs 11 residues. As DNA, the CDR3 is TGTGCCAGCAGTAGGGGGGGGGAGCTGTTTTTT. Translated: CASSRGGELFF.

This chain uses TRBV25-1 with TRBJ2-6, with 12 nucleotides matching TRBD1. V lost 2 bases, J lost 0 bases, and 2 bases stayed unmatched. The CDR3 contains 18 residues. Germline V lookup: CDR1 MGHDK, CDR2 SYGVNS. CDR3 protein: CASSEPGQGASGANVLTF. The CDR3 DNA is TGTGCCAGCAGTGAACCGGGACAGGGGGCCTCTGGGGCCAACGTCCTGACTTTC.

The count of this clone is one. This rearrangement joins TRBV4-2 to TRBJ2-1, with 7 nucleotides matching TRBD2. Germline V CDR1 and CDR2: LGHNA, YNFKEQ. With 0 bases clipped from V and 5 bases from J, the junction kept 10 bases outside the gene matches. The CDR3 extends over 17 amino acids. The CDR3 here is CASSQELTASGNNEQFF. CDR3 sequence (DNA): TGTGCCAGCAGCCAAGAGTTAACGGCTAGCGGAAACAATGAGCAGTTCTTC.

The CDR3 DNA reads as TGTGCCAGCAGTTTGAAACAGGGGGCGTTGGGCTACACCTTC. Its protein product is CASSLKQGALGYTF. V is TRBV28 and J is TRBJ1-2; 9 nucleotides line up with TRBD1. The germline V gene encodes CDR1 MDHEN and CDR2 SYDVKM. V lost 3 bases to trimming and J lost 8 bases; unmatched junction nucleotides: 7. CDR3 length equals 14 residues.

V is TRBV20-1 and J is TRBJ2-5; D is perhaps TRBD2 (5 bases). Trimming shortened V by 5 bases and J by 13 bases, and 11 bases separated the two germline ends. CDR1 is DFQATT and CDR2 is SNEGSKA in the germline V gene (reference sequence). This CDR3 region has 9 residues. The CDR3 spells CSARRARYF. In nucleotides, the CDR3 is TGCAGTGCTCGGCGGGCCAGGTACTTC.

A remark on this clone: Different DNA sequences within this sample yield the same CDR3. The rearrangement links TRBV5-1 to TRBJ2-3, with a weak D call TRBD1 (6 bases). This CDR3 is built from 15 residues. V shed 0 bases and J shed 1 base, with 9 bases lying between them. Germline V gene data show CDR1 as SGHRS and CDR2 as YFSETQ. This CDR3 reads CASSLDAGGTDTQYF. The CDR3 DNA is TGCGCCAGCAGCTTGGACGCAGGGGGCACAGATACGCAGTATTTT.

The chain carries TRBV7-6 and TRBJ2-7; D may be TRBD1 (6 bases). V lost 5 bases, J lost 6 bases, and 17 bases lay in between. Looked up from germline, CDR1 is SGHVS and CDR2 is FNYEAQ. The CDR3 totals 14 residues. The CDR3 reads CASSRQASGVEQYF. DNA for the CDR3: TGTGCCAGCAGCAGACAGGCCTCGGGTGTCGAGCAGTACTTC.

CDR3 bases: TGTGCCAGCAGCCCGCAGGGGATGAACACTGAAGCTTTCTTT. The encoded protein is CASSPQGMNTEAFF. This sequence joins TRBV9 and TRBJ1-1; D perhaps matches TRBD1 (6 bases). The CDR3 consists of 14 residues. Trimming took off 4 bases at V and 0 bases at J, with 10 bases between the two ends. Germline CDR1 is SGDLS and CDR2 is YYNGEE.

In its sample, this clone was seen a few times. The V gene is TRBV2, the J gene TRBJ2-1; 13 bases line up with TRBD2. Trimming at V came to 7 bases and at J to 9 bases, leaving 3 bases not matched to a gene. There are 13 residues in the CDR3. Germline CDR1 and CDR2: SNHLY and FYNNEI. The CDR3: CASNGLAGVEQFF. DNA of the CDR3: TGTGCCAGCAACGGACTAGCGGGAGTTGAGCAGTTCTTC.

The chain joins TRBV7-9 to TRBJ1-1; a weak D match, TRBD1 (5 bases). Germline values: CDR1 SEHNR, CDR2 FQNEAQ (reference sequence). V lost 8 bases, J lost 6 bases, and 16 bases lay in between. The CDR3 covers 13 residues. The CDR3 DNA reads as TGTGCCAGCGACTCATCGGGGGGGGCTGAAGCTTTCTTT. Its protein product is CASDSSGGAEAFF.

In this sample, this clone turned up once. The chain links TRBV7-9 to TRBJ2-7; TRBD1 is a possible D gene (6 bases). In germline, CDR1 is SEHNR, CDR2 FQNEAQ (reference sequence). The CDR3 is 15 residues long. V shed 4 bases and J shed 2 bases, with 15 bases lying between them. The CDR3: CASSYRSQGAYEQYF. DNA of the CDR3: TGTGCCAGCAGCTACCGGTCACAGGGTGCCTACGAGCAGTACTTC.

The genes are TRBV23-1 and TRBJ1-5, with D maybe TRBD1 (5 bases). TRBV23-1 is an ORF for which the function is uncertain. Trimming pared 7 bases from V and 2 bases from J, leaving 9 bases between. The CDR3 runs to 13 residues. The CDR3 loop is CASKGRGNQPQHF. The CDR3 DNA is TGCGCCAGCAAGGGGAGGGGCAATCAGCCCCAGCATTTT.

CDR3 residues: CASSLYGGLGQETQYF. The CDR3 coding sequence is TGTGCCAGCAGCTTGTACGGGGGTTTGGGTCAAGAGACCCAGTACTTC. The chain carries TRBV5-6 and TRBJ2-5; tentatively, D is TRBD2 (6 bases). The CDR3 totals 16 residues. Between the trimmed V and J ends, which lost 1 base and 2 bases, there was a span of 15 bases. The germline CDR1 and CDR2 sequences are SGHDT and YYEEEE.

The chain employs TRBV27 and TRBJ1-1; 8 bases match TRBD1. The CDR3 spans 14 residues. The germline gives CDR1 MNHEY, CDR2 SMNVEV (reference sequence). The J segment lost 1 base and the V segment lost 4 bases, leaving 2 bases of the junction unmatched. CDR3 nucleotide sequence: TGTGCCAGCAGTTGGCAGGGGGCGAACACTGAAGCTTTCTTT. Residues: CASSWQGANTEAFF.

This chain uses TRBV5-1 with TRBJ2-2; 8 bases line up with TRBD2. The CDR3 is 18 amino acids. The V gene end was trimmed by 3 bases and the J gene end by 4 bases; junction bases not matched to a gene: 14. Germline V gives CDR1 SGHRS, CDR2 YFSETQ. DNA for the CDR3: TGCGCCAGCAGCTCCACCTTTTCGGGGGGGCGCAGCACCGGGGAGCTGTTTTTT. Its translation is CASSSTFSGGRSTGELFF.

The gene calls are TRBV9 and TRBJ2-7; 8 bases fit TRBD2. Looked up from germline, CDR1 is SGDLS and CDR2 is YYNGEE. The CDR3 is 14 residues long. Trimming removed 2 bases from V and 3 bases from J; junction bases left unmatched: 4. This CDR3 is CASSVGLAYYEQYF. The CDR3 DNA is TGTGCCAGCAGCGTTGGACTAGCCTACTACGAGCAGTACTTC.

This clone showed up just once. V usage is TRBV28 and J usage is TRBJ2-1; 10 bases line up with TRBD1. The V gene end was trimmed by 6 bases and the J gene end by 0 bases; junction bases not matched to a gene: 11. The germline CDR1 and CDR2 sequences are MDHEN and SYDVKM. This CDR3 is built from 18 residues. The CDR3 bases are TGTGCCAGCAGGTCCGGGACAGGGGTTCACAGCTCCTACAATGAGCAGTTCTTC. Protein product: CASRSGTGVHSSYNEQFF.

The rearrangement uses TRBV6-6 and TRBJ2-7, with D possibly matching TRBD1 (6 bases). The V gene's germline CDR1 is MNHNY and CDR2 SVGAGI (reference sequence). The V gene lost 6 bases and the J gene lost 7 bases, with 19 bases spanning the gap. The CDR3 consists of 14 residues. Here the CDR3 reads CASRPRGTSREQYF. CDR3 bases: TGTGCCAGCAGGCCAAGGGGGACCTCTAGGGAGCAGTACTTC.

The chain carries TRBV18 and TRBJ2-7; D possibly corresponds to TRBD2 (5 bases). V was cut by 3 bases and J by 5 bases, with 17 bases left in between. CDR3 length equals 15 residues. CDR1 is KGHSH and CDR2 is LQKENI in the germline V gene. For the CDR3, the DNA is TGTGCCAGCTCACCCACCCGGGCGGGCTGGGACGAGCAGTACTTC. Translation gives CASSPTRAGWDEQYF.

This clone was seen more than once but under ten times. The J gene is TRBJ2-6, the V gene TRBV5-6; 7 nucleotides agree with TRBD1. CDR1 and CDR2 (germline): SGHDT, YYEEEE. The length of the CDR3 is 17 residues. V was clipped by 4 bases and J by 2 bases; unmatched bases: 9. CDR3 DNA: TGTGCCAGCAGCCTGGGGACAGACTGGACTGGGGCCAACGTCCTGACTTTC. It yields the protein CASSLGTDWTGANVLTF.

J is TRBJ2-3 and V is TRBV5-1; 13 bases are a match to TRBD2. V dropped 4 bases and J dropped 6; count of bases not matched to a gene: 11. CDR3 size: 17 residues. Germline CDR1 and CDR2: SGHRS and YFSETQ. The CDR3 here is CASSLGTSGTGMDTQYF. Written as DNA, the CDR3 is TGCGCCAGCAGCCTTGGGACTAGCGGGACGGGGATGGATACGCAGTATTTT. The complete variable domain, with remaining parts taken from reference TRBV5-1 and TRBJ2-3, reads KAGVTQTPRYLIKTRGQQVTLSCSPISGHRSVSWYQQTPGQGLQFLFEYFSETQRNKGNFPGRFSGRQFSNSRSEMNVSTLELGDSALYLCASSLGTSGTGMDTQYFGPGTRLTVL.

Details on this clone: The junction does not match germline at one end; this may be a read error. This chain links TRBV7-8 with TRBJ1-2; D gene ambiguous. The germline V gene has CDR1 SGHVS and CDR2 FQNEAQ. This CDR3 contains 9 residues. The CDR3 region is CASSLIPNF. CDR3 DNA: TGTGCCAGCAGCCTCATTCCTAACTTC.